These 21 T cell receptor beta chains originate from one sample sequenced in a study of metastatic and nonmetastatic thyroid tumors. There were no patients who had received any treatment before thyroid surgery. Via MiXCR, TCRdb re-called the PCR reads. The repertoire holds 15,000 to 20,000 clones, roughly 20% seen once, with around 7.6% in the top ten. Sequenced: adjacent normal tissue. The receptors were sampled from a female donor with papillary thyroid cancer or a benign thyroid nodule (not recorded which). Some clones in this sample may be carry-over from other donors' samples.

This clone was recorded many times. This sequence joins TRBV2 and TRBJ2-1; D not certain. The V end was cut by 4 bases, the J end by 0 bases, with 13 bases between. The CDR3 covers 16 residues. In germline, CDR1 is SNHLY, CDR2 FYNNEI. The DNA for the CDR3 is TGTGCCAGCAGTGCCGCGGTATATAGCTCCTACAATGAGCAGTTCTTC. This sequence encodes CASSAAVYSSYNEQFF.

This clone was seen ten or more times. The J gene is TRBJ2-1, the V gene TRBV19; 10 bases are shared with TRBD1. The CDR3 covers 13 residues. CDR1 and CDR2 from the germline V gene are LNHDA and SQIVND (reference sequence). Trimming at V came to 6 bases and at J to 6 bases, leaving 2 bases not matched to a gene. CDR3 sequence reads: CASRGQGGNEQFF. In DNA form, the CDR3 reads TGTGCCAGTAGAGGACAGGGGGGCAATGAGCAGTTCTTC.

By frequency in the sample, this clone is medium-sized (0.01 to 0.1%). This chain joins TRBV24-1 and TRBJ2-3; D possibly corresponds to TRBD1 (6 bases). Trimming stripped 7 bases from V and 1 base from J, with 11 bases between. Germline V gene data show CDR1 as KGHDR and CDR2 as SFDVKD. The CDR3 runs 14 residues. CDR3 protein: CATRKGVGTDTQYF. Written as DNA, the CDR3 is TGTGCCACCAGGAAGGGGGTTGGCACAGATACGCAGTATTTT.

V is TRBV5-1 and J is TRBJ2-3; TRBD2 matches at 7 bases. V was clipped by 2 bases and J by 2 bases; unmatched bases: 5. Germline CDR1 and CDR2: SGHRS and YFSETQ. The CDR3 runs to 15 residues. Here the CDR3 reads CASSFGAGFTDTQYF. The DNA for the CDR3 is TGCGCCAGCAGCTTCGGAGCGGGATTCACAGATACGCAGTATTTT.

This clone was recorded at least ten times. The chain has TRBV7-6 and TRBJ2-5; 7 positions agree with TRBD1. Germline-derived CDR1 and CDR2 are SGHVS and FNYEAQ. CDR3 length: 15 amino acids. The V segment lost 4 bases and the J segment 5 bases; nucleotides outside the gene matches: 10. As DNA, the CDR3 is TGTGCCAGCAGCTCCTGGACAGGCGCGGAGGAGACCCAGTACTTC. This translates into CASSSWTGAEETQYF.

The rearrangement links TRBV25-1 to TRBJ2-2; 7 bases map to TRBD2. There are 16 residues in the CDR3. The germline V gene encodes CDR1 MGHDK and CDR2 SYGVNS. Unmatched junction bases numbered 19, after V lost 7 bases and J lost 11 bases. CDR3 residues: CASTQSGGGNTVELFF. CDR3 DNA sequence: TGTGCCAGCACTCAATCCGGCGGGGGTAACACCGTTGAGCTGTTTTTT.

By frequency in the sample, this clone is medium-sized. The rearrangement joins TRBV27 to TRBJ1-2; 7 bases are shared with TRBD1. Germline CDR1 MNHEY, CDR2 SMNVEV (reference sequence). V was pared by 5 bases and J by 0 bases, with 9 bases of the junction left unmatched. The CDR3 is made up of 16 amino acids. The CDR3 nucleotides are TGTGCCAGCAGTCCCGGACAGGATCGAGCTAACTATGGCTACACCTTC. Encoded protein: CASSPGQDRANYGYTF.

This clone was observed at least ten times. Other DNA sequences within the sample encode an identical CDR3. The J gene is TRBJ2-3, the V gene TRBV20-1, with TRBD2 identical over 10 bases. The CDR3 covers 13 residues. Trimming took 3 bases from V and 4 from J; bases not matched to a gene: 1. Germline CDR1 and CDR2: DFQATT and SNEGSKA (reference sequence). This CDR3 reads CSARLAGADTQYF. In DNA, the CDR3 is TGCAGTGCTAGGCTAGCGGGAGCAGATACGCAGTATTTT.

This clone was observed at least ten times. Within the sample, other DNA sequences also encode this same CDR3. V gene TRBV5-1 combines with J gene TRBJ2-3; 10 positions agree with TRBD2. Germline CDR1 SGHRS, CDR2 YFSETQ. The CDR3 has 16 residues. J gave up 2 bases and V 3 bases, and 6 bases lay outside the gene matches. CDR3: CASSSLAGATTDTQYF. The CDR3 bases are TGCGCCAGCAGCTCTCTAGCGGGAGCCACCACAGATACGCAGTATTTT.

The chain uses TRBV11-2 and TRBJ1-4; no clear D gene. CDR3 size: 13 residues. Trimming removed 2 bases from V and 8 bases from J, with 9 bases in between. Germline V lookup: CDR1 SGHAT, CDR2 FQNNGV. The CDR3 is CASSLTTVEKLFF. In DNA, the CDR3 is TGTGCCAGCAGCTTAACTACAGTGGAAAAACTGTTTTTT.

This clone was observed at least ten times. This rearrangement joins TRBV5-6 to TRBJ2-1; D gene unclear. V shed 0 bases and J shed 7 bases, with 5 bases lying between them. The CDR3 sequence is 12 residues long. Germline V gene sequence: CDR1 SGHDT, CDR2 YYEEEE. The CDR3 DNA is TGTGCCAGCAGCTTGGTTCTGAATGAGCAGTTCTTC. Protein sequence: CASSLVLNEQFF. The full variable domain, completed using reference TRBV5-6 and TRBJ2-1, is DAGVTQSPTHLIKTRGQQVTLRCSPKSGHDTVSWYQQALGQGPQFIFQYYEEEERQRGNFPDRFSGHQFPNYSSELNVNALLLGDSALYLCASSLVLNEQFFGPGTRLTVL.

This chain uses TRBV5-1 with TRBJ1-6, with TRBD1 as a possible D gene (5 bases). This CDR3 region has 15 residues. CDR1 SGHRS and CDR2 YFSETQ come from the germline V gene. Trimming took off 0 bases at V and 8 bases at J, with 12 bases between the two ends. CDR3 sequence: CASSLAGRDDSPLHF. The CDR3 bases are TGCGCCAGCAGCTTGGCTGGCAGGGACGATTCACCCCTCCACTTT.

This clone appeared many times. J is TRBJ2-7 and V is TRBV4-1; 8 bases are shared with TRBD2. The CDR3 length is 15 residues. Losses at the gene ends were 4 bases for V and 0 bases for J; bases not matched to a gene: 5. The V gene's germline CDR1 is MGHRA and CDR2 YSYEKL. CDR3 coding DNA: TGCGCCAGCAGCCTTAGCGGGGTCAGCTCCTACGAGCAGTACTTC. Translating gives CASSLSGVSSYEQYF.

V usage is TRBV6-6 and J usage is TRBJ2-1; TRBD2 agrees at 10 bases. The V and J ends lost 0 bases and 3 bases, in that order; junction bases with no gene match: 2. This CDR3 is 16 amino acids long. CDR1 MNHNY and CDR2 SVGAGI come from the germline V gene (reference sequence). For the CDR3, the DNA is TGTGCCAGCAGTTACTCAACTAGCGGGATCTACAATGAGCAGTTCTTC. Encoded protein: CASSYSTSGIYNEQFF.

This clone was picked up many times. The J gene is TRBJ2-1, the V gene TRBV11-2; TRBD2 matches 16 bases. The junction had 3 bases not matched to a gene; V was cut back by 5 bases and J by 5 bases. From germline, CDR1 is SGHAT and CDR2 FQNNGV. The CDR3 runs 16 residues. CDR3 region: CASSLGTSGRDNEQFF. Written as DNA, the CDR3 is TGTGCCAGCAGCCTCGGGACTAGCGGGAGGGACAATGAGCAGTTCTTC.

In its sample, this clone is medium-sized. The V and J genes are TRBV5-1 and TRBJ2-7, with 12 bases lining up with TRBD2. V lost 4 bases, J lost 5 bases, and 7 bases stayed unmatched. The germline CDR1 and CDR2 sequences are SGHRS and YFSETQ. The CDR3 runs 15 residues. This CDR3 is CASSLAGGPRNEQYF. CDR3 DNA sequence: TGCGCCAGCAGCCTAGCGGGAGGGCCGAGGAACGAGCAGTACTTC.

Many counts were recorded for this clone. The J gene is TRBJ2-1, the V gene TRBV20-1, with unresolved D. This CDR3 has 13 residues. V was trimmed by 8 bases and J by 7 bases, leaving 18 bases between them. From germline, CDR1 is DFQATT and CDR2 SNEGSKA (reference sequence). Here the CDR3 reads CSHKPSQLNEQFF. The CDR3 DNA reads TGCAGTCACAAGCCCTCCCAATTGAATGAGCAGTTCTTC.

This clone came up a few times. V and J are TRBV6-1 and TRBJ2-2, with 7 bases lining up with TRBD1. There are 14 residues in the CDR3. V trimming: 8 bases; J trimming: 2 bases; junction bases outside the gene matches: 5. CDR1 MNHNS and CDR2 SASEGT come from the germline V gene. CDR3: CASQRDSNTGELFF. The CDR3 nucleotides are TGTGCCAGCCAAAGGGACAGTAACACCGGGGAGCTGTTTTTT.

This clone is medium-sized. The gene calls are TRBV12-3 or TRBV12-4 and TRBJ2-7, with no clear D. V was clipped by 2 bases and J by 7 bases, with 9 bases between them. The CDR3 runs 12 residues. This CDR3 reads CASSLRAKEQYF. In DNA form, the CDR3 reads TGTGCCAGCAGTTTAAGGGCTAAAGAGCAGTACTTC.

This clone is deemed medium-sized. This sequence joins TRBV6-1 and TRBJ2-7, with 9 bases aligning to TRBD1. Germline V gene lookup returns CDR1 MNHNS and CDR2 SASEGT. The V segment lost 6 bases and the J segment 6 bases; nucleotides outside the gene matches: 6. The CDR3 extends over 13 amino acids. CDR3 coding DNA: TGTGCCAGCAGCCAGGGGACAGGGACCGAGCAGTACTTC. This codes for CASSQGTGTEQYF.

The chain recombines TRBV6-1 with TRBJ2-7, with D unresolved. Germline V gene sequence: CDR1 MNHNS, CDR2 SASEGT. The CDR3 extends over 11 amino acids. The V end lost 10 bases, the J end lost 5 bases, and 12 bases lay between the germline ends. In DNA form, the CDR3 reads TGTGCCACCGGTCGGACCCACGAGCAGTACTTC. This gives the protein CATGRTHEQYF.